Below, 25 T cell receptor beta chains from the same sample are listed, as sequenced in a study of OX40 agonist ivuxolimab in advanced cancers. Profiling relied on immunoSEQ multiplex PCR, and the TCRdb table lists in-frame clones only, not all of them. The sample carries over 55,000 clones, just under 90% recorded once. The sample was CD4+ or CD8+ T cells sorted from blood, taken in a trial of the OX40 agonist ivuxolimab. These receptors all stem from an adult with an advanced solid tumor such as melanoma, head and neck, liver or kidney cancer.

The gene calls are TRBV9 and TRBJ1-2; TRBD1 matches at 8 bases. Trimming took 0 bases from V and 2 from J; bases not matched to a gene: 3. The CDR3 has 15 residues. Germline V gene lookup returns CDR1 SGDLS and CDR2 YYNGEE. The CDR3 DNA reads TGTGCCAGCAGCGTAGGACCAGGGGGCAACTATGGCTACACCTTC. The encoded protein is CASSVGPGGNYGYTF.

This clone was counted a single time. The rearrangement links TRBV27 to TRBJ1-2; TRBD1 aligns across 7 bases. Germline V gene lookup returns CDR1 MNHEY and CDR2 SMNVEV (reference sequence). This CDR3 region has 14 residues. Trimming removed 6 bases from V and 2 bases from J; junction bases left unmatched: 6. CDR3: CASSPDRLNYGYTF. CDR3 sequence (DNA): TGTGCCAGCAGCCCGGACAGGTTAAACTATGGCTACACCTTC.

The chain couples TRBV28 to TRBJ1-2; maybe TRBD1 (6 bases). CDR3 size: 11 residues. Trimming took 6 bases from V and 8 from J, leaving 10 bases between them. CDR1 and CDR2 (germline): MDHEN, SYDVKM. The CDR3 bases are TGTGCCAGCAGGTACCAGGGGGGCTACACCTTC. Translation: CASRYQGGYTF.

V is TRBV9 and J is TRBJ2-5; D may be TRBD1 or TRBD2 (6 bases each). Between the trimmed V and J ends, which lost 0 bases and 5 bases, there was a span of 11 bases. In germline, CDR1 is SGDLS, CDR2 YYNGEE. The CDR3 has 14 residues. CDR3 nucleotide sequence: TGTGCCAGCAGCGTAGCCGGGGGCGGGGAGACCCAGTACTTC. Residues: CASSVAGGGETQYF.

The chain links TRBV4-3 to TRBJ2-3; D is possibly TRBD2 (5 bases). Germline CDR1 LGHNA, CDR2 YSLEER. The CDR3 contains 15 residues. The V end lost 4 bases, the J end lost 6 bases, and 17 bases lay between the germline ends. The CDR3 DNA follows: TGCGCCAGCAGCCTCCTGTCAGCGGCAGGTGATACGCAGTATTTT. It translates to CASSLLSAAGDTQYF.

J is TRBJ2-2 and V is TRBV4-1, with D possibly matching TRBD2 (5 bases). CDR1 and CDR2 from the germline V gene are MGHRA and YSYEKL. The CDR3 totals 16 residues. The V and J ends lost 0 bases and 3 bases respectively, with 11 bases between them. The CDR3 sequence is CASSQEAVRYTGELFF. The CDR3 nucleotides are TGCGCCAGCAGCCAAGAAGCGGTCCGGTACACCGGGGAGCTGTTTTTT.

V gene TRBV18 combines with J gene TRBJ2-1; 7 bases map to TRBD1. The germline CDR1 and CDR2 sequences are KGHSH and LQKENI. Trimming cost V 6 bases and J 0 bases; bases outside gene matches: 8. This CDR3 is built from 16 residues. CDR3 in DNA: TGTGCCAGCTCCCGTGGACAGGCGAGCTCCTACAATGAGCAGTTCTTC. It encodes CASSRGQASSYNEQFF.

DNA for the CDR3: TGTGCCAGCAGCTTAAACCAGGGGCTCTACAATGAGCAGTTCTTC. Translated, it gives CASSLNQGLYNEQFF. The rearrangement uses TRBV11-3 and TRBJ2-1; the D gene is possibly TRBD1 (6 bases). V shed 2 bases and J shed 3 bases, with 11 bases lying between them. Germline CDR1 and CDR2: SGHNT and YENEEA. The CDR3 has 15 residues.

The chain is built from TRBV5-5 and TRBJ1-5; D is unresolved. V lost 4 bases and J lost 3, with 14 bases in between. Per the germline V gene, CDR1 is SGHKS and CDR2 is YYEKEE (reference sequence). The CDR3 length is 15 residues. Here the CDR3 DNA reads TGTGCCAGCAGCCTGGGGTGGGTGGACAATCAGCCCCAGCATTTT. It encodes CASSLGWVDNQPQHF.

This chain joins TRBV28 and TRBJ1-1; 10 bases map to TRBD1. Germline V gene sequence: CDR1 MDHEN, CDR2 SYDVKM. The J segment lost 1 base and the V segment lost 2 bases, leaving 4 bases of the junction unmatched. CDR3 length: 16 amino acids. This CDR3 is CASSLTRQGANTEAFF. CDR3 DNA: TGTGCCAGCAGTTTAACCAGACAGGGGGCGAACACTGAAGCTTTCTTT.

The rearrangement joins TRBV18 to TRBJ1-2; 9 nucleotides align to TRBD1. The V gene's germline CDR1 is KGHSH and CDR2 LQKENI. Trimming at V came to 1 base and at J to 4 bases, leaving 13 bases not matched to a gene. This CDR3 is built from 18 residues. For the CDR3, the DNA is TGTGCCAGCTCACCACTACCCCCCGGACAGGGGCGTAGCTATGGCTACACCTTC. It encodes CASSPLPPGQGRSYGYTF.

The chain couples TRBV5-4 to TRBJ2-1; D is unresolved. The germline V gene has CDR1 SGHNT and CDR2 YYREEE (reference sequence). The V gene lost 4 bases and the J gene lost 7 bases, with 12 bases spanning the gap. The CDR3 is made up of 13 amino acids. CDR3 bases: TGTGCCAGCAGCCCGGCTGGTTTAAATGAGCAGTTCTTC. This gives the protein CASSPAGLNEQFF.

The chain recombines TRBV2 with TRBJ1-1; D is ambiguous. This CDR3 has 13 amino acids. Germline V gene lookup returns CDR1 SNHLY and CDR2 FYNNEI. V shed 4 bases and J shed 2 bases, with 8 bases lying between them. Written as DNA, the CDR3 is TGTGCCAGCAGTGGTCAATTAAACACTGAAGCTTTCTTT. It codes for CASSGQLNTEAFF.

This clone has only a few counts. V is TRBV27 and J is TRBJ2-7; 9 nucleotides match TRBD2. The V segment lost 10 bases and the J segment 4 bases; nucleotides outside the gene matches: 8. This CDR3 contains 13 residues. CDR1 is MNHEY and CDR2 is SMNVEV in the germline V gene (reference sequence). Written as DNA, the CDR3 is TGTGCCACCCGTTCCAGCGGGGGGTACGAGCAGTACTTC. It encodes CATRSSGGYEQYF.

The chain combines TRBV7-9 with TRBJ1-4; D gene unclear. Germline-derived CDR1 and CDR2 are SEHNR and FQNEAQ (reference sequence). This CDR3 contains 14 residues. Between the trimmed V and J ends, which lost 2 bases and 1 base, there was a span of 5 bases. The CDR3 is CASSLRGTNEKLFF. The DNA of the CDR3 is TGTGCCAGCAGCTTAAGAGGAACTAATGAAAAACTGTTTTTT. Filled out from reference TRBV7-9 and TRBJ1-4, the complete variable domain reads DTGVSQNPRHKITKRGQNVTFRCDPISEHNRLYWYRQTLGQGPEFLTYFQNEAQLEKSRLLSDRFSAERPKGSFSTLEIQRTEQGDSAMYLCASSLRGTNEKLFFGSGTQLSVL.

This sequence joins TRBV7-2 and TRBJ1-2; tentatively, D is TRBD1 (5 bases). In germline, CDR1 is SGHTA, CDR2 FQGNSA. V was trimmed by 1 base and J by 2 bases, leaving 8 bases between them. There are 14 residues in the CDR3. CDR3 sequence: CASSLVRGNYGYTF. The CDR3 DNA reads TGTGCCAGCAGCTTAGTGCGGGGGAACTATGGCTACACCTTC. Looking up the rest from reference TRBV7-2 and TRBJ1-2 gives the full variable domain: GAGVSQSPSNKVTEKGKDVELRCDPISGHTALYWYRQSLGQGLEFLIYFQGNSAPDKSGLPSDRFSAERTGGSVSTLTIQRTQQEDSAVYLCASSLVRGNYGYTFGSGTRLTVV.

The chain links TRBV28 to TRBJ1-5; a possible D gene is TRBD1 (5 bases). The germline V gene encodes CDR1 MDHEN and CDR2 SYDVKM. Trimming removed 7 bases from V and 4 bases from J, with 11 bases in between. The CDR3 has 13 amino acids. CDR3 residues: CASTPGPNQPQHF. CDR3 DNA sequence: TGTGCCAGCACCCCGGGACCAAATCAGCCCCAGCATTTT.

The chain recombines TRBV6-1 with TRBJ1-2, with TRBD1 identical over 8 bases. V lost 5 bases to trimming and J lost 0 bases; unmatched junction nucleotides: 5. The CDR3 covers 15 residues. CDR1 is MNHNS, CDR2 SASEGT, per germline. CDR3 sequence reads: CASSLTGASNYGYTF. The DNA for the CDR3 is TGTGCCAGCAGTTTGACAGGGGCCTCTAACTATGGCTACACCTTC.

The V gene is TRBV10-3, the J gene TRBJ2-1; D remains ambiguous. Germline CDR1 is ENHRY and CDR2 is SYGVKD. V was clipped by 0 bases and J by 4 bases, with 7 bases between them. CDR3 size: 14 residues. CDR3 region: CAISESGRYNEQFF. CDR3 nucleotides: TGTGCCATCAGTGAGTCTGGCCGATACAATGAGCAGTTCTTC.

This chain uses TRBV7-6 with TRBJ2-7; TRBD2 matches at 8 bases. CDR1 is SGHVS and CDR2 is FNYEAQ in the germline V gene. The V gene end was trimmed by 1 base and the J gene end by 2 bases; junction bases not matched to a gene: 4. The CDR3 sequence is 15 residues long. The CDR3 region has the DNA TGTGCCAGCAGCTTAGTCAGCGGGAGCACCTACGAGCAGTACTTC. Protein sequence: CASSLVSGSTYEQYF.

The CDR3 protein is CASTSTGRLLLNYGYTF. DNA for the CDR3: TGTGCCAGCACTTCCACCGGACGGCTCCTCTTAAACTATGGCTACACCTTC. The chain is built from TRBV5-6 and TRBJ1-2; D call uncertain. The CDR3 is 17 amino acids. Deletions cut 6 bases from V and 2 bases from J, with 23 bases between. Germline V CDR1 and CDR2: SGHDT, YYEEEE.

The chain joins TRBV6-1 to TRBJ1-1, with D hard to call. The CDR3 loop spans 13 amino acids. CDR1 is MNHNS, CDR2 SASEGT, per germline. Trimming shortened V by 7 bases and J by 3 bases, and 12 bases separated the two germline ends. CDR3 DNA: TGTGCCAGCACCAATGCCGGCCACACTGAAGCTTTCTTT. Translation: CASTNAGHTEAFF.

The chain recombines TRBV9 with TRBJ1-3, with TRBD1 matching 8 bases. V dropped 4 bases and J dropped 4; count of bases not matched to a gene: 7. In germline, CDR1 is SGDLS, CDR2 YYNGEE. CDR3 length: 15 residues. The CDR3 nucleotides read TGTGCCAGCAGCCCCTTAGGACAGGGCGGAAACACCATATATTTT. It translates to CASSPLGQGGNTIYF.

The chain has TRBV27 and TRBJ2-1; the D gene is possibly TRBD1 (6 bases). Germline V gives CDR1 MNHEY, CDR2 SMNVEV (reference sequence). The length of the CDR3 is 12 residues. Between the trimmed V and J ends, which lost 4 bases and 9 bases, there was a span of 10 bases. The CDR3 is CASSSQGTEQFF. DNA of the CDR3: TGTGCCAGCAGTTCTCAGGGGACTGAGCAGTTCTTC.

The rearrangement uses TRBV25-1 and TRBJ2-5; D ambiguous. The CDR3 spans 14 residues. Trimming pared 1 base from V and 4 bases from J, leaving 10 bases between. Germline CDR1 reads MGHDK; CDR2 reads SYGVNS. The CDR3 sequence is CASSESLGGETQYF. CDR3 coding DNA: TGTGCCAGCAGTGAATCACTGGGTGGAGAGACCCAGTACTTC.